The present T cell receptor beta chain was sequenced within a study of vaccination and CD4 T cells after COVID-19. Study summary: Control cultures received a CEFX pool, an HIV-1 Nef pool, or no peptide.

With the Oncomine TCR Beta short-read assay, DNA from cultured CD4+ T cells was sequenced. TCRdb redid the calling of the PCR reads with MiXCR, one entry per CDR3 protein. The top ten clones hold 7.2% of a sample with about 25,000 distinct CDR3 sequences, around 40% of them seen once. Germline V gene data show CDR1 as GTSNPN and CDR2 as SVGIG (reference sequence). V was shortened by 0 bases and J by 4 bases, with 9 bases between the two germline ends. The CDR3 length is 13 residues. The treatment here: approximately 10-day PBMC culture with coronavirus spike peptide pools or control peptides (ViraFEST assay). Using peptide pools, antigen-specific T cells were expanded in ViraFEST before TCRs were sequenced. Once cultured about eleven days, CD4+ T cells underwent isolation by negative selection. Turning to this clonotype: What it recognizes is unknown.

This chain joins TRBV30 and TRBJ1-2, with a tentative D call TRBD1 (6 bases). The receptor was derived from a human donor who had recovered from COVID-19. Sample: CD4+ T cells from blood, cultured in vitro. For the CDR3, the DNA is TGTGCCTGGAGTGTAGGGGGGGCCTATGGCTACACCTTC. It specifies CAWSVGGAYGYTF. Supplemented by reference TRBV30 and TRBJ1-2, the full variable domain reads SQTIHQWPATLVQPVGSPLSLECTVEGTSNPNLYWYRQAAGRGLQLLFYSVGIGQISSEVPQNLSASRPQDRQFILSSKKLLLSDSGFYLCAWSVGGAYGYTFGSGTRLTVV.